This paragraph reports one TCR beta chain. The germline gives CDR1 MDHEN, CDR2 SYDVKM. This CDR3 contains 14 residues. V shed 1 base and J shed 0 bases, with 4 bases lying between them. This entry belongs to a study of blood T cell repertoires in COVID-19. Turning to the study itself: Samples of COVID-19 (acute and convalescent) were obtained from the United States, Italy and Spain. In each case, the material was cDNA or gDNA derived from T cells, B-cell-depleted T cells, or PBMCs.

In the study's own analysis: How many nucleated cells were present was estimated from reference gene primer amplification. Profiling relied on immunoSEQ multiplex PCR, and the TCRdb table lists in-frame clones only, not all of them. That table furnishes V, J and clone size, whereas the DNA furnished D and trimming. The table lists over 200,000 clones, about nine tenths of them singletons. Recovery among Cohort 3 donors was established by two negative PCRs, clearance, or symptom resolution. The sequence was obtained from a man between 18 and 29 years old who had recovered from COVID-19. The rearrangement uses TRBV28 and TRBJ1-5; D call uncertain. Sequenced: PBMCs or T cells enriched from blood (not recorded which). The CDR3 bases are TGTGCCAGCAGTTTATCCCATAGCAATCAGCCCCAGCATTTT. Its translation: CASSLSHSNQPQHF.